This TCR beta chain was obtained from a study of blood T cell repertoires in COVID-19. The CDR3 totals 13 residues. CDR1 is WNHNN, CDR2 SYGVQD, per germline (reference sequence). Trimming removed 3 bases at V and 4 bases at J, with 9 bases between. Methods used by the authors: Reference gene primer amplification gave nucleated cell count estimates. Profiling relied on immunoSEQ multiplex PCR, and the TCRdb table lists in-frame clones only, not all of them. D and trimming were read from the DNA, whereas the V and J calls and clone size are those reported in that table. Of about 110,000 clones detected, 80% to 90% appear once; the ten largest clones hold roughly 4.9%.

The rearrangement joins TRBV10-1 to TRBJ2-5, with D perhaps TRBD2 (6 bases). This clonotype was obtained from a man between 40 and 49 years old with active or convalescent COVID-19. The sample comprised peripheral blood. The CDR3 reads CASSEGGVETQYF. DNA of the CDR3: TGCGCCAGCAGTGAAGGAGGGGTAGAGACCCAGTACTTC.